Sequencing of this TCR beta chain was carried out in a study of T cell responses to AZD1222 COVID-19 vaccine. General observations from the study: Spike-specific TCR breadth and depth both grew after two AZD1222 doses. Researchers took repertoire samples only after the peak T cell response had come.

Method: immunoSEQ multiplex PCR; TCRdb's copy keeps in-frame clones and lacks some. The data contain around 150,000 clones, just under 95% of them singletons. The CDR3 consists of 15 residues. As to this clone: Its antigen is unknown.

The analysis combined second doses at about 4 or about 12 weeks. The specimen comprised peripheral blood, sampled 28 days after the second AZD1222 dose. This sequence originates from an adult who received the AZD1222 COVID-19 vaccine. The chain joins TRBV21-1 to TRBJ1-2; the table assigns TRBD1, which was not confirmed against the DNA. TRBV21-1 is termed a pseudogene. CDR3: CASSKEVPGANGYTF. In DNA form, the CDR3 reads TGTGCCAGCAGCAAAGAAGTCCCAGGGGCGAACGGCTACACCTTC.